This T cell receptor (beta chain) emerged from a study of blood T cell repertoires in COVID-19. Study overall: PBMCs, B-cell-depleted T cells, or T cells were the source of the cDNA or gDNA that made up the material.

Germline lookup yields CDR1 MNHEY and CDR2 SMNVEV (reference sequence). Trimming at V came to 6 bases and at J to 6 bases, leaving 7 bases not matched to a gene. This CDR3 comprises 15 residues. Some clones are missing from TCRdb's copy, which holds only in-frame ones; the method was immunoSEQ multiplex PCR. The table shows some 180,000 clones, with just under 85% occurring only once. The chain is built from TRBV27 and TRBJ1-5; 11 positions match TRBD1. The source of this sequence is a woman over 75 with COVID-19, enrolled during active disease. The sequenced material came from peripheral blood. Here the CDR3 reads CASRTSGTGGQPQHF. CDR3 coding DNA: TGTGCCAGCAGAACTTCCGGGACAGGGGGTCAGCCCCAGCATTTT.